This entry lists 2 T cell receptor beta chains sequenced from one sample in a study of blood T cell repertoires in COVID-19. Repertoires were generated with immunoSEQ multiplex PCR, while TCRdb's copy carries only in-frame clones and drops some. The sample records 350,000 to 400,000 clones, 90% being singletons. The sequenced material came from peripheral blood. These receptors were taken from a man younger than 35 with active or convalescent COVID-19.

V is TRBV24-1 and J is TRBJ2-3; 14 nucleotides agree with TRBD2. This CDR3 contains 18 residues. Germline V CDR1 and CDR2: KGHDR, SFDVKD. With 4 bases clipped from V and 7 bases from J, the junction kept 12 bases outside the gene matches. The CDR3 DNA reads as TGTGCCACCAGTGACGGGACTAGCGGGAGTATGTACGCGTATACGCAGTATTTT. Amino acid sequence: CATSDGTSGSMYAYTQYF.

This chain joins TRBV5-1 and TRBJ1-1, with a tentative D call TRBD1 (6 bases). The ends were cut back, 4 bases at V and 0 bases at J, with 10 bases in the middle. There are 14 residues in the CDR3. Germline lookup yields CDR1 SGHRS and CDR2 YFSETQ. CDR3 nucleotides: TGCGCCAGCAGCCTCGGGACACTGAACACTGAAGCTTTCTTT. Encoded protein: CASSLGTLNTEAFF.